A selection of T cell receptor beta chains follows, all from one sample in a study of vaccination and CD4 T cells after COVID-19. For these TCRs, the target antigens are not known. In TCRdb, the PCR reads were re-called with MiXCR into one record per CDR3 protein. The table records about 3,700 distinct CDR3 sequences, over 20% of them present only once. The sample was CD4+ T cells from blood, cultured in vitro. The receptors come from a human donor who had recovered from COVID-19. CDR3s include the opening cysteine and the closing phenylalanine or tryptophan. Size is stated for part of the rows, as once, few or many counts, or as a class when the clone is expanded.

CDR3 length: 15
J gene: TRBJ1-1
V gene: TRBV19
clone size: -
CDR3 protein: CASTLGWQKNTEAFF

CDR3 length: 16
J gene: TRBJ2-3
V gene: TRBV19
clone size: -
CDR3 protein: CASSTRLRRGTDTQYF

CDR3 length: 15
J gene: TRBJ1-5
V gene: TRBV6-5
clone size: -
CDR3 protein: CASSFKQGGNQPQHF

CDR3 length: 13
J gene: TRBJ2-7
V gene: TRBV5-4
clone size: medium-sized
CDR3 protein: CASSWRGGGEQYF

CDR3 length: 15
J gene: TRBJ2-3
V gene: TRBV5-1
clone size: -
CDR3 protein: CASGWTSGGTDTQYF

CDR3 length: 14
J gene: TRBJ2-3
V gene: TRBV29-1
clone size: -
CDR3 protein: CSVGWAGGTDTQYF

CDR3 length: 13
J gene: TRBJ1-1
V gene: TRBV2
clone size: few
CDR3 protein: CATAGGLNTEAFF

CDR3 length: 14
J gene: TRBJ2-3
V gene: TRBV7-2
clone size: medium-sized
CDR3 protein: CASSPGGGTDTQYF

CDR3 length: 17
J gene: TRBJ2-3
V gene: TRBV7-2
clone size: -
CDR3 protein: CASSLGGEGSSTDTQYF

CDR3 length: 16
J gene: TRBJ2-4
V gene: TRBV10-3
clone size: medium-sized
CDR3 protein: CAISESSRTVKNIQYF

CDR3 length: 12
J gene: TRBJ2-5
V gene: TRBV15
clone size: medium-sized
CDR3 protein: CATSRVKETQYF

CDR3 length: 13
J gene: TRBJ1-3
V gene: TRBV25-1
clone size: few
CDR3 protein: CASSGNSGNTIYF

CDR3 length: 13
J gene: TRBJ1-1
V gene: TRBV7-9
clone size: -
CDR3 protein: CASSLEMNTEAFF

CDR3 length: 14
J gene: TRBJ2-7
V gene: TRBV5-1
clone size: hyperexpanded
CDR3 protein: CASSSSGPPYEQYF

CDR3 length: 14
J gene: TRBJ2-7
V gene: TRBV5-1
clone size: -
CDR3 protein: CASSLRTGGYEQYF

CDR3 length: 17
J gene: TRBJ2-3
V gene: TRBV20-1
clone size: medium-sized
CDR3 protein: CSAIGPSGGAGTDTQYF

CDR3 length: 16
J gene: TRBJ2-5
V gene: TRBV4-1
clone size: -
CDR3 protein: CASSRGTGVNQETQYF

CDR3 length: 15
J gene: TRBJ2-5
V gene: TRBV20-1
clone size: few
CDR3 protein: CSARGSSGGVRTQYF

CDR3 length: 14
J gene: TRBJ2-2
V gene: TRBV12-3/TRBV12-4
clone size: medium-sized
CDR3 protein: CASSLLLGSGELFF

CDR3 length: 15
J gene: TRBJ2-7
V gene: TRBV6-1
clone size: -
CDR3 protein: CASTRPTSGGYEQYF

CDR3 length: 13
J gene: TRBJ1-2
V gene: TRBV30
clone size: few
CDR3 protein: CAWSVRWHYGYTF

CDR3 length: 17
J gene: TRBJ1-1
V gene: TRBV9
clone size: -
CDR3 protein: CASSVGVLRAGDTEAFF

CDR3 length: 16
J gene: TRBJ1-2
V gene: TRBV30
clone size: -
CDR3 protein: CAWSVLRAGSNYGYTF

CDR3 length: 15
J gene: TRBJ1-6
V gene: TRBV14
clone size: few
CDR3 protein: CASSHLTGGNSPLHF

CDR3 length: 15
J gene: TRBJ1-1
V gene: TRBV12-3/TRBV12-4
clone size: -
CDR3 protein: CASSLKGGGFGEAFF

CDR3 length: 15
J gene: TRBJ2-1
V gene: TRBV7-2
clone size: -
CDR3 protein: CASSFQGASGHEQFF

CDR3 length: 13
J gene: TRBJ1-6
V gene: TRBV10-3
clone size: few
CDR3 protein: CAITRDLSSPLHF

CDR3 length: 20
J gene: TRBJ2-6
V gene: TRBV6-1
clone size: -
CDR3 protein: CASRGGSEIRQTAGANVLTF

CDR3 length: 15
J gene: TRBJ2-7
V gene: TRBV3-1
clone size: -
CDR3 protein: CASSPLGTGVYEQYF

CDR3 length: 13
J gene: TRBJ1-2
V gene: TRBV12-5
clone size: -
CDR3 protein: CASAPDSLYGYTF

CDR3 length: 16
J gene: TRBJ1-2
V gene: TRBV6-1
clone size: few
CDR3 protein: CASSEALHRGAEGYTF

CDR3 length: 12
J gene: TRBJ2-5
V gene: TRBV10-1
clone size: few
CDR3 protein: CASSGLDGTQYF

CDR3 length: 17
J gene: TRBJ1-2
V gene: TRBV19
clone size: medium-sized
CDR3 protein: CASSPKGTGALNYGYTF

CDR3 length: 14
J gene: TRBJ1-4
V gene: TRBV7-2
clone size: -
CDR3 protein: CASSWDSPNEKLFF

CDR3 length: 15
J gene: TRBJ2-2
V gene: TRBV5-1
clone size: few
CDR3 protein: CASSLMGVNTGELFF

CDR3 length: 19
J gene: TRBJ2-1
V gene: TRBV12-1
clone size: once
CDR3 protein: CASSDGYSGGPSSYNEQFF

CDR3 length: 15
J gene: TRBJ1-1
V gene: TRBV10-3
clone size: few
CDR3 protein: CAIGLDRGYDTEAFF

CDR3 length: 15
J gene: TRBJ2-7
V gene: TRBV3-1
clone size: -
CDR3 protein: CASSKGQTPILEQYF

CDR3 length: 13
J gene: TRBJ2-5
V gene: TRBV5-5
clone size: few
CDR3 protein: CASSLIYQETQYF

CDR3 length: 11
J gene: TRBJ2-5
V gene: TRBV20-1
clone size: -
CDR3 protein: CSARRGETQYF

CDR3 length: 16
J gene: TRBJ2-7
V gene: TRBV20-1
clone size: -
CDR3 protein: CSAGKRQGARSYEQYF

CDR3 length: 15
J gene: TRBJ1-1
V gene: TRBV6-1
clone size: few
CDR3 protein: CASTPGTLRNTEAFF

CDR3 length: 16
J gene: TRBJ1-1
V gene: TRBV19
clone size: -
CDR3 protein: CASSARGRGAITEAFF

CDR3 length: 16
J gene: TRBJ1-3
V gene: TRBV30
clone size: once
CDR3 protein: CAWSVPTGDYGNTIYF

CDR3 length: 16
J gene: TRBJ1-1
V gene: TRBV19
clone size: few
CDR3 protein: CASSTYYQGAGTEAFF

CDR3 length: 15
J gene: TRBJ1-6
V gene: TRBV19
clone size: -
CDR3 protein: CASSPGGGYNSPLHF

CDR3 length: 16
J gene: TRBJ2-3
V gene: TRBV5-1
clone size: -
CDR3 protein: CASSLTLAGGADTQYF

CDR3 length: 12
J gene: TRBJ2-7
V gene: TRBV30
clone size: -
CDR3 protein: CAWSQQGDEQYF

CDR3 length: 17
J gene: TRBJ2-1
V gene: TRBV27
clone size: few
CDR3 protein: CASSFTTSHSSYNEQFF

CDR3 length: 13
J gene: TRBJ1-2
V gene: TRBV18
clone size: few
CDR3 protein: CASSLTGGYGYTF

CDR3 length: 17
J gene: TRBJ2-6
V gene: TRBV6-5
clone size: few
CDR3 protein: CASSYGGLLSGANVLTF

CDR3 length: 17
J gene: TRBJ2-5
V gene: TRBV5-1
clone size: -
CDR3 protein: CASSLVTSGGTYETQYF

CDR3 length: 14
J gene: TRBJ1-6
V gene: TRBV5-4
clone size: -
CDR3 protein: CASSLRGNNSPLHF

CDR3 length: 13
J gene: TRBJ2-3
V gene: TRBV11-2
clone size: few
CDR3 protein: CASSRRDTDTQYF

CDR3 length: 16
J gene: TRBJ2-2
V gene: TRBV2
clone size: -
CDR3 protein: CASRAGVAANTGELFF

CDR3 length: 15
J gene: TRBJ1-6
V gene: TRBV5-6
clone size: medium-sized
CDR3 protein: CASSLGTGSHSPLHF

CDR3 length: 15
J gene: TRBJ2-7
V gene: TRBV7-8
clone size: few
CDR3 protein: CASSLGTGGPYEQYF